This T cell receptor beta chain came from a study of lymphopenia after photon versus proton radiotherapy. The study's findings and limits: Only patients who died were analyzed for survival; proton advantage is unproven. Relative stability marked proton patients; photon patients lost diversity and naive cells.

CDR3 size: 13 residues. Trimming pared 4 bases from V and 3 bases from J, leaving 9 bases between. Looked up from germline, CDR1 is SNHLY and CDR2 is FYNNEI. As to this clone: Its antigen is unknown.

Sequenced by immunoSEQ multiplex PCR; TCRdb stores in-frame clones only, minus some. The repertoire consists of 55,000 to 70,000 clones, with about 87% occurring once and the leading ten covering 10% to 11%. The clonotype was recovered from an elderly man with esophageal cancer. Sequenced material: peripheral blood, taken from a patient treated with proton-based radiotherapy. V is TRBV2 and J is TRBJ2-5; D not resolved. The CDR3 DNA is TGTGCCAGCAGTGGGAATGCGGAAGAGACCCAGTACTTC. It encodes CASSGNAEETQYF.